This TCR beta chain originates from a study of cytomegalovirus exposure and HLA in healthy donors. The junction had 8 bases not matched to a gene; V was cut back by 2 bases and J by 7 bases. There are 15 residues in the CDR3. Germline V gene lookup returns CDR1 SGHAT and CDR2 FQNNGV. Of note for this clone: What it recognizes is unknown.

Study outcomes and limitations: When a later analysis compared HLA-associated TCR beta chains with equally common others, the HLA-associated chains turned out to be more clonally expanded and to have lower generation probabilities. Productive rates of about 87% or about 30% were seen for most TCR beta V segments in an earlier analysis.

PCR was performed using 60 Vbeta and 13 Jbeta primers. Clones were read by immunoSEQ multiplex PCR, and TCRdb kept only the in-frame ones, dropping some. The sample consists of about 140,000 clones, under 85% of them appearing once. V is TRBV11-2 and J is TRBJ2-4; the match to TRBD1 covers 7 bases. The sequencing input was PBMCs. The TCR sequence derives from a man in his late teens or twenties in good health and CMV-seronegative. This CDR3 reads CASSLRQGGENIQYF. CDR3 DNA: TGTGCCAGCAGCTTACGACAGGGTGGGGAGAACATTCAGTACTTC.